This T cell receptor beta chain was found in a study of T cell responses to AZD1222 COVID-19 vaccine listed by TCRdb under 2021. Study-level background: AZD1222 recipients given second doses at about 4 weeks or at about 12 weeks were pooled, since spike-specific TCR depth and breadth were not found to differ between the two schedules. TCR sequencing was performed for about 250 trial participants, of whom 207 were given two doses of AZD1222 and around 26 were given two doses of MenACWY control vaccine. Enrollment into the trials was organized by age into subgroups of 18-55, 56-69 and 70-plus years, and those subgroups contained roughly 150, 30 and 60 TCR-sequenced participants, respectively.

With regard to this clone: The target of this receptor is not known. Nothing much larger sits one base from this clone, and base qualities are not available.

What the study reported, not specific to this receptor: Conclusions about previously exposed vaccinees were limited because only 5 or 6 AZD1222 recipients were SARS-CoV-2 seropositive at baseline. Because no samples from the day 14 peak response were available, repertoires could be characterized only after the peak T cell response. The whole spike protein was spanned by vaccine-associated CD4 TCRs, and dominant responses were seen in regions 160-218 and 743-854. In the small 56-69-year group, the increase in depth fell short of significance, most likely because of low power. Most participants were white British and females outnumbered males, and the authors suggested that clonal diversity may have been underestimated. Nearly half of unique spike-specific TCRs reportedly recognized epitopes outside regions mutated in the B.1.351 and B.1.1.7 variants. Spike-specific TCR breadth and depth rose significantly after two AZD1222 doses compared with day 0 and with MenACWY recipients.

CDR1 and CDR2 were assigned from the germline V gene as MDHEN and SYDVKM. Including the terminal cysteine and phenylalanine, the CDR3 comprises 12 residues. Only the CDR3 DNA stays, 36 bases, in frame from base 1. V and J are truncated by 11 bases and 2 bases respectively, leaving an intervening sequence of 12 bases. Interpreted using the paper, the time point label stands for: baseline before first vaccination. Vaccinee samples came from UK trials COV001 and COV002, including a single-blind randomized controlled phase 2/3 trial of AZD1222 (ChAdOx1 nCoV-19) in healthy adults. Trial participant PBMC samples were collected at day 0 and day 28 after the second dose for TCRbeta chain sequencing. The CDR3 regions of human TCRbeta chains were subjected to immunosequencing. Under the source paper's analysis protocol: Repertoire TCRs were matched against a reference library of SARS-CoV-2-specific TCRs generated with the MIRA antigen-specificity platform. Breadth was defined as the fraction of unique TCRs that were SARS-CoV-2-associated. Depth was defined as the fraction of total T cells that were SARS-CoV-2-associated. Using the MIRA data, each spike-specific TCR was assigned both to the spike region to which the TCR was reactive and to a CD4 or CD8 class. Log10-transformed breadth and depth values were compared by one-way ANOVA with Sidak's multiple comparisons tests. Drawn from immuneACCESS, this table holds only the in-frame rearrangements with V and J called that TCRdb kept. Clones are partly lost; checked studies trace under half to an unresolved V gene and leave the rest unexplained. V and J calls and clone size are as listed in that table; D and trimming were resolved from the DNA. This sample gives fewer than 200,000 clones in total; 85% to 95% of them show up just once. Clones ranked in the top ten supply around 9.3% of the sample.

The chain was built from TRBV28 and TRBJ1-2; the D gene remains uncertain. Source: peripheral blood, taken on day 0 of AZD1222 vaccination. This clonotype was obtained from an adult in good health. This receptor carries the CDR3 CAVMPGNYGYTF. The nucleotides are TGTGCCGTGATGCCGGGAAACTATGGCTACACCTTC.